The 32 T cell receptor beta chains given below trace back to one sample, sequenced in a study of beta chain features in type 1 diabetes. All of the isolated RNA was reverse transcribed, so expressed TCRB transcripts were sequenced. Measured with immunoSEQ multiplex PCR; TCRdb has only the in-frame clones, and not every one. The sample contains 300,000 to 450,000 clones, roughly an eighth of which appear only once. Specimen: naive CD4+ T cells from blood. The source of these receptors is a man younger than 35 in good health.

The rearrangement joins TRBV4-3 to TRBJ1-5; D perhaps matches TRBD1 (6 bases). The CDR3 contains 15 residues. V was trimmed by 3 bases and J by 2 bases, leaving 11 bases between them. CDR1 is LGHNA and CDR2 is YSLEER in the germline V gene. The DNA for the CDR3 is TGCGCCAGCAGCCATTACAGGGACGGCAATCAGCCCCAGCATTTT. Amino acids: CASSHYRDGNQPQHF.

This clone was counted only a few times. This rearrangement joins TRBV2 to TRBJ2-1; 9 positions match TRBD1. V lost 5 bases to trimming and J lost 2 bases; unmatched junction nucleotides: 4. The CDR3 extends over 15 amino acids. Germline V gives CDR1 SNHLY, CDR2 FYNNEI. CDR3 DNA: TGTGCCAGCAGTTTTGACAGGGGGGCCTACAATGAGCAGTTCTTC. This sequence encodes CASSFDRGAYNEQFF.

The chain couples TRBV30 to TRBJ2-2, with D tentatively TRBD2 (6 bases). V was trimmed by 5 bases and J by 4 bases, leaving 14 bases between them. Germline values: CDR1 GTSNPN, CDR2 SVGIG (reference sequence). The CDR3 has 14 amino acids. CDR3: CAWVGGGGTGELFF. The CDR3 nucleotides are TGTGCCTGGGTGGGGGGTGGTGGCACCGGGGAGCTGTTTTTT.

This clone was seen a handful of times. V is TRBV9 and J is TRBJ2-1, with 7 bases lining up with TRBD2. Trimming at V came to 4 bases and at J to 0 bases, leaving 19 bases not matched to a gene. Germline CDR1 and CDR2: SGDLS and YYNGEE. The CDR3 has 20 residues. Here the CDR3 DNA reads TGTGCCAGCAGCTCCATTGGACTAGATCGCATCCTGAGCTCCTACAATGAGCAGTTCTTC. This codes for CASSSIGLDRILSSYNEQFF.

V gene TRBV5-1 combines with J gene TRBJ2-3; TRBD1 matches 11 bases. V lost 5 bases and J lost 4; bases outside the gene matches: 6. The CDR3 runs 15 residues. The germline V gene has CDR1 SGHRS and CDR2 YFSETQ. CDR3 DNA: TGCGCCAGCAGTTCGGACAGGGGGCAGCCAGATACGCAGTATTTT. It specifies CASSSDRGQPDTQYF.

This clone was picked up a small number of times. The chain has TRBV4-2 and TRBJ2-1; 11 bases match TRBD2. V lost 0 bases to trimming and J lost 6 bases; unmatched junction nucleotides: 7. This CDR3 spans 17 amino acids. Germline values: CDR1 LGHNA, CDR2 YNFKEQ. The chain's CDR3 is CASSQEPGTSGSNEQFF. The CDR3 bases are TGTGCCAGCAGCCAAGAACCCGGGACTAGCGGAAGCAATGAGCAGTTCTTC.

This clone was detected a few times. The chain couples TRBV28 to TRBJ2-2, with 11 nucleotides matching TRBD1. This CDR3 contains 15 residues. Germline assignment: CDR1 MDHEN and CDR2 SYDVKM. Trimming removed 6 bases from V and 7 bases from J; junction bases left unmatched: 7. CDR3: CASSRRTGGLGELFF. CDR3 nucleotide sequence: TGTGCCAGCAGCCGACGGACAGGGGGCCTCGGGGAGCTGTTTTTT.

This chain connects TRBV6-5 to TRBJ1-6, with TRBD1 matching over 9 bases. The J segment lost 9 bases and the V segment lost 5 bases, leaving 5 bases of the junction unmatched. CDR3 length equals 14 residues. Germline loops: CDR1 MNHEY, CDR2 SVGAGI. The CDR3 DNA follows: TGTGCCAGCAGTGTGGACAGGGGAAGTTCACCCCTCCACTTT. Its translation is CASSVDRGSSPLHF.

This clone appeared a few times. DNA of the CDR3: TGTGCCTGGTATCTCGGACAGGGCACAGATACGCAGTATTTT. Its protein is CAWYLGQGTDTQYF. J is TRBJ2-3 and V is TRBV30, with 7 bases lining up with TRBD1. Germline trimming cut 5 bases from V and 1 base from J; bases unmatched to any gene: 6. There are 14 residues in the CDR3. Germline V gene lookup returns CDR1 GTSNPN and CDR2 SVGIG (reference sequence).

This clone was detected a few times. This sequence joins TRBV7-2 and TRBJ2-7; a possible D gene is TRBD1 (6 bases). The V and J ends lost 5 bases and 2 bases respectively, with 16 bases between them. The CDR3 is 15 amino acids. CDR1 is SGHTA and CDR2 is FQGNSA in the germline V gene. In DNA, the CDR3 is TGTGCCAGCAGCCTTCTAGCACAGGGAGCCTACGAGCAGTACTTC. Translation gives CASSLLAQGAYEQYF.

In this sample, this clone turned up a few times. V gene TRBV28 combines with J gene TRBJ1-1; D ambiguous. V lost 4 bases to trimming and J lost 5 bases, with 8 bases between them. The germline CDR1 and CDR2 sequences are MDHEN and SYDVKM. The CDR3 is made up of 12 amino acids. The CDR3 nucleotides read TGTGCCAGCAGTTCGAGACAAACTGAAGCTTTCTTT. Translated, it gives CASSSRQTEAFF.

This chain joins TRBV29-1 and TRBJ2-3; D may be TRBD1 (5 bases). Germline V CDR1 and CDR2: SQVTM, ANQGSEA. Trimming pared 1 base from V and 3 bases from J, leaving 14 bases between. The CDR3 covers 15 residues. CDR3 nucleotides: TGCAGCGTTGAAGGCGGCAGGGTTTTGACAGATACGCAGTATTTT. Protein: CSVEGGRVLTDTQYF.

The chain combines TRBV6-5 with TRBJ2-5, with TRBD1 matching 8 bases. Germline assignment: CDR1 MNHEY and CDR2 SVGAGI. This CDR3 is 15 amino acids long. Trimming removed 5 bases from V and 3 bases from J; junction bases left unmatched: 8. CDR3 sequence reads: CASSRTGTGKETQYF. The CDR3 bases are TGTGCCAGCAGTCGCACCGGGACAGGAAAAGAGACCCAGTACTTC.

The rearrangement uses TRBV15 and TRBJ1-3; TRBD1 matches at 11 bases. This CDR3 is 15 amino acids long. With V trimmed by 3 bases and J by 4 bases, 2 bases remained unmatched. The germline gives CDR1 LNHNV, CDR2 YYDKDF (reference sequence). The CDR3 DNA is TGTGCCACCAGCAGTGGACAGGGGGCAGGAAACACCATATATTTT. Protein sequence: CATSSGQGAGNTIYF.

This clone showed up just a few times. The chain combines TRBV6-1 with TRBJ1-1; no definite D call. Germline V gene sequence: CDR1 MNHNS, CDR2 SASEGT. The germline V and J ends were trimmed by 7 bases and 1 base, with 4 bases remaining between them. CDR3 length: 11 amino acids. CDR3 amino acids: CASNRNTEAFF. CDR3 in DNA: TGTGCCAGCAACAGGAACACTGAAGCTTTCTTT.

This sequence joins TRBV6-5 and TRBJ2-1; D call uncertain. The CDR3 runs to 11 residues. Trimming shortened V by 5 bases and J by 9 bases, and 8 bases separated the two germline ends. CDR1 MNHEY and CDR2 SVGAGI come from the germline V gene. The CDR3 sequence is CASSSISEQFF. The CDR3 DNA follows: TGTGCCAGCAGTAGCATAAGTGAGCAGTTCTTC.

A few counts support this clone. V gene TRBV18 combines with J gene TRBJ1-2; 7 bases are a match to TRBD1. V lost 5 bases to trimming and J lost 3 bases; unmatched junction nucleotides: 9. Germline CDR1 KGHSH, CDR2 LQKENI. There are 15 residues in the CDR3. The CDR3 loop is CASSTSGGGHYGYTF. CDR3 DNA: TGTGCCAGCTCAACCAGCGGAGGGGGCCACTATGGCTACACCTTC.

This chain joins TRBV19 and TRBJ2-3, with 8 bases identical to TRBD2. The length of the CDR3 is 15 residues. With V trimmed by 6 bases and J by 5 bases, 10 bases remained unmatched. In germline, CDR1 is LNHDA, CDR2 SQIVND (reference sequence). The CDR3 nucleotides read TGTGCCAGTAGCAACAAAGGACTAGCTGGAGATACGCAGTATTTT. It translates to CASSNKGLAGDTQYF. The whole variable domain, filled in from reference TRBV19 and TRBJ2-3, reads DGGITQSPKYLFRKEGQNVTLSCEQNLNHDAMYWYRQDPGQGLRLIYYSQIVNDFQKGDIAEGYSVSREKKESFPLTVTSAQKNPTAFYLCASSNKGLAGDTQYFGPGTRLTVL.

The chain couples TRBV28 to TRBJ2-5; D uncertain. V lost 4 bases to trimming and J lost 7 bases, with 13 bases between them. CDR1 and CDR2 from the germline V gene are MDHEN and SYDVKM. This CDR3 region has 13 residues. The CDR3 region has the DNA TGTGCCAGCAGTTCCTCCAACTCGGGGACCCAGTACTTC. It yields the protein CASSSSNSGTQYF.

V usage is TRBV5-6 and J usage is TRBJ2-7; D perhaps matches TRBD1 (5 bases). In germline, CDR1 is SGHDT, CDR2 YYEEEE. The CDR3 runs 11 residues. Trimming cost V 2 bases and J 7 bases, with 7 bases left between them. The CDR3, as DNA: TGTGCCAGCAGCTTTAGGGGAGAGCAGTACTTC. This encodes CASSFRGEQYF.

The chain uses TRBV4-2 and TRBJ1-2, with 7 positions matching TRBD1. Per germline, CDR1 LGHNA and CDR2 YNFKEQ. This CDR3 has 15 amino acids. Losses at the gene ends were 8 bases for V and 2 bases for J; bases not matched to a gene: 11. The CDR3 loop reads CASGTGDRPNYGYTF. The CDR3 bases are TGTGCCAGCGGCACAGGGGACCGGCCCAACTATGGCTACACCTTC.

The chain combines TRBV29-1 with TRBJ2-1; 12 bases map to TRBD2. The germline gives CDR1 SQVTM, CDR2 ANQGSEA. This CDR3 spans 14 amino acids. Trimming cost V 7 bases and J 6 bases; bases outside gene matches: 7. In nucleotides, the CDR3 is TGCAGCGGTCGACTAGCGGGAGATCCCAATGAGCAGTTCTTC. This encodes CSGRLAGDPNEQFF.

The rearrangement joins TRBV7-6 to TRBJ2-5; TRBD2 aligns across 8 bases. The CDR3 has 16 amino acids. The germline V gene encodes CDR1 SGHVS and CDR2 FNYEAQ. The V and J ends lost 5 bases and 5 bases, in that order; junction bases with no gene match: 13. CDR3 nucleotide sequence: TGTGCCAGCAGCATCCGGACTAGCTGGGGGTTGGAGACCCAGTACTTC. This translates into CASSIRTSWGLETQYF.

In this sample, this clone turned up a few times. The V and J genes are TRBV29-1 and TRBJ2-2; TRBD1 is a possible D gene (7 bases). The CDR3 loop spans 14 amino acids. Germline-derived CDR1 and CDR2 are SQVTM and ANQGSEA. V lost 3 bases and J lost 0, with 8 bases in between. The CDR3 DNA follows: TGCAGCGTTGACAGGGGGGCGAACACCGGGGAGCTGTTTTTT. Protein sequence: CSVDRGANTGELFF.

The chain is built from TRBV6-6 and TRBJ1-1; weak D call: TRBD1 (5 bases). Trimming removed 2 bases from V and 6 bases from J, with 7 bases in between. From germline, CDR1 is MNHNY and CDR2 SVGAGI (reference sequence). The CDR3 totals 12 residues. CDR3 protein: CASSYAGPEAFF. Written as DNA, the CDR3 is TGTGCCAGCAGTTACGCAGGGCCTGAAGCTTTCTTT.

CDR3 residues: CASSLERGTGELFF. CDR3 nucleotides: TGTGCCAGCAGCTTAGAGAGGGGGACCGGGGAGCTGTTTTTT. The rearrangement links TRBV11-2 to TRBJ2-2, with D perhaps matching TRBD1 (6 bases). Germline V gives CDR1 SGHAT, CDR2 FQNNGV. The CDR3 sequence is 14 residues long. Trimming took 0 bases from V and 5 from J, leaving 7 bases between them.

A few counts support this clone. The chain links TRBV7-8 to TRBJ2-3; 13 positions match TRBD2. Looked up from germline, CDR1 is SGHVS and CDR2 is FQNEAQ. There are 16 residues in the CDR3. The J segment lost 6 bases and the V segment lost 1 base, leaving 4 bases of the junction unmatched. The CDR3 DNA follows: TGTGCCAGCAGCTTAGGGACTAGCGGGGGCCAGGATACGCAGTATTTT. Encoded protein: CASSLGTSGGQDTQYF.

The CDR3 loop reads CASSTRQVYSGELFF. CDR3 bases: TGTGCCAGCAGCACCCGACAGGTTTATTCCGGGGAGCTGTTTTTT. The chain is built from TRBV28 and TRBJ2-2; D is perhaps TRBD1 (6 bases). CDR3 length: 15 residues. Germline CDR1 and CDR2: MDHEN and SYDVKM. Trimming took off 6 bases at V and 6 bases at J, with 17 bases between the two ends.

The J gene is TRBJ2-3, the V gene TRBV7-2; D perhaps matches TRBD2 (5 bases). Germline V gene sequence: CDR1 SGHTA, CDR2 FQGNSA. V was trimmed by 5 bases and J by 8 bases, leaving 17 bases between them. The CDR3 sequence is 14 residues long. The CDR3 here is CASSPDWERSTQYF. The CDR3 DNA sequence: TGTGCCAGCAGCCCGGACTGGGAGAGGAGTACGCAGTATTTT.

The chain is built from TRBV28 and TRBJ2-5, with a possible D match to TRBD1 (6 bases). The V end was cut by 7 bases, the J end by 2 bases, with 20 bases between. This CDR3 has 16 amino acids. Germline V gene sequence: CDR1 MDHEN, CDR2 SYDVKM. The CDR3 DNA sequence: TGTGCCAGCACCGCCGGGCAGGGGACAATTCAAGAGACCCAGTACTTC. As protein: CASTAGQGTIQETQYF.

This rearrangement joins TRBV5-1 to TRBJ2-7, with 8 bases identical to TRBD1. Unmatched junction bases numbered 11, after V lost 7 bases and J lost 2 bases. Germline CDR1 and CDR2: SGHRS and YFSETQ. This CDR3 contains 15 residues. CDR3 region: CASFPPNRGAYEQYF. Written as DNA, the CDR3 is TGCGCCAGCTTCCCTCCCAACAGGGGGGCCTACGAGCAGTACTTC.

This clone was found a few times. CDR3 DNA: TGTGCCAGCAGCAACTATGCCTCCGGGTCATCCTACGAGCAGTACTTC. The encoded protein is CASSNYASGSSYEQYF. The chain employs TRBV28 and TRBJ2-7; D unclear. The germline V gene has CDR1 MDHEN and CDR2 SYDVKM. Trimming left V 6 bases short and J 1 base short, with 19 bases between. CDR3 length: 16 amino acids. Together with reference TRBV28 and TRBJ2-7, the CDR3 gives the full variable domain: DVKVTQSSRYLVKRTGEKVFLECVQDMDHENMFWYRQDPGLGLRLIYFSYDVKMKEKGDIPEGYSVSREKKERFSLILESASTNQTSMYLCASSNYASGSSYEQYFGPGTRLTVT.